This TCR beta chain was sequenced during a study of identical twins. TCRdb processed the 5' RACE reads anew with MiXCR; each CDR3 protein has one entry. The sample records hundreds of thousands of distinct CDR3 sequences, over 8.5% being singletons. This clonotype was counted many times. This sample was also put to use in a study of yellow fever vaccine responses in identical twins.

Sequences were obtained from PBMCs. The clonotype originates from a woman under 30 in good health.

The CDR3 DNA follows: TGTGCCAGCAGCCAGGGGGTTAGAGCAGATACGCAGTATTTT. Translated, it gives CASSQGVRADTQYF. The rearrangement links TRBV3-1 to TRBJ2-3; D possibly uses TRBD1 or TRBD2 (5 bases each). Germline values: CDR1 LGHDT, CDR2 YNNKEL (reference sequence). The CDR3 has 14 amino acids. Trimming removed 3 bases at V and 4 bases at J, with 11 bases between.